The next 23 T cell receptor beta chains were all read from a single sample in a study of T cells after posttransplantation cyclophosphamide. The method was immunoSEQ multiplex PCR; TCRdb's version includes in-frame clones alone and lacks a portion of them. The table lists thousands of clones, with no singletons. A marrow graft followed busulfan-fludarabine conditioning, with cyclophosphamide on days +3 and +4. The sequenced sample was PBMCs, obtained after allogeneic stem cell transplant with posttransplant cyclophosphamide. The source of these receptors is a female patient between 18 and 30 years old who received an allogeneic stem cell transplant from an unrelated donor, was CMV-positive, and had acute GVHD only. T cells may partly derive from the graft donor.

This clone was counted many times. V usage is TRBV9 and J usage is TRBJ2-4; a possible D gene is TRBD1 (7 bases). Germline assignment: CDR1 SGDLS and CDR2 YYNGEE. The CDR3 length is 17 residues. V was pared by 0 bases and J by 2 bases, with 15 bases between. Written as DNA, the CDR3 is TGTGCCAGCAGCGTAGACAGGGACAGCGGGTCCAAAAACATTCAGTACTTC. It specifies CASSVDRDSGSKNIQYF. The variable domain in full, with the rest retrieved from reference TRBV9 and TRBJ2-4, is DSGVTQTPKHLITATGQRVTLRCSPRSGDLSVYWYQQSLDQGLQFLIQYYNGEERAKGNILERFSAQQFPDLHSELNLSSLELGDSALYFCASSVDRDSGSKNIQYFGAGTRLSVL.

This clone was detected ten times or more. The V and J genes are TRBV11-3 and TRBJ2-2; a weak D match, TRBD2 (6 bases). The CDR3 is 14 residues long. V was trimmed by 5 bases and J by 1 base, leaving 8 bases between them. Germline CDR1 is SGHNT and CDR2 is YENEEA. The CDR3 bases are TGTGCCAGCAGCGTGCGGGGGAACACCGGGGAGCTGTTTTTT. Translating it yields CASSVRGNTGELFF.

This clone was detected ten times or more. The chain links TRBV28 to TRBJ2-2, with TRBD1 as a possible D gene (8 bases). From germline, CDR1 is MDHEN and CDR2 SYDVKM. Trimming cost V 6 bases and J 6 bases, with 23 bases left between them. This CDR3 is built from 17 residues. In DNA, the CDR3 is TGTGCCAGCAGACTCACCCTTAGGACAGGGAGGGCCGGGGAGCTGTTTTTT. Its translation is CASRLTLRTGRAGELFF.

This clone is classed as medium-sized. J is TRBJ2-1 and V is TRBV10-2, with a tentative D call TRBD2 (5 bases). The CDR3 contains 14 residues. Germline CDR1 is WSHSY and CDR2 is SAAADI. Trimming removed 7 bases at V and 3 bases at J, with 13 bases between. Here the CDR3 reads CASTELGLYNEQFF. DNA for the CDR3: TGCGCCAGCACTGAATTAGGACTCTACAATGAGCAGTTCTTC.

There are a few counts of this clone. The chain couples TRBV27 to TRBJ1-2; possible D gene TRBD1, 5 bases. CDR3 length: 13 residues. Germline CDR1 is MNHEY and CDR2 is SMNVEV (reference sequence). The ends were cut back, 2 bases at V and 4 bases at J, with 8 bases in the middle. CDR3 bases: TGTGCCAGCAGTTTACAGGGTCCCTATGGCTACACCTTC. Translated, it gives CASSLQGPYGYTF.

This clone came up many times. The J gene is TRBJ1-1, the V gene TRBV7-2; TRBD1 matches 7 bases. The germline CDR1 and CDR2 sequences are SGHTA and FQGNSA. V gave up 3 bases and J gave up 1 base; unmatched junction bases: 8. This CDR3 is 16 amino acids long. DNA of the CDR3: TGTGCCAGCAGCTTGGACAGGAGCCTTCCGAACACTGAAGCTTTCTTT. Its protein is CASSLDRSLPNTEAFF.

This clone was counted at least ten times. The gene calls are TRBV7-3 and TRBJ2-7; TRBD2 might be the D (5 bases). V was cut by 5 bases and J by 5 bases, with 19 bases left in between. In germline, CDR1 is SGHTA, CDR2 FQGTGA. This CDR3 spans 15 amino acids. CDR3 bases: TGTGCCAGCAGCCCAAACCTGGGAATGAGGGACGAGCAGTACTTC. Its protein is CASSPNLGMRDEQYF.

This clone has ten or more counts. The chain has TRBV6-1 and TRBJ1-5; 10 bases are a match to TRBD1. The CDR3 runs to 15 residues. V lost 3 bases and J lost 2; bases outside the gene matches: 1. Germline V CDR1 and CDR2: MNHNS, SASEGT. The CDR3 reads CASSDGQGGNQPQHF. CDR3 nucleotide sequence: TGTGCCAGCAGTGATGGACAGGGGGGCAATCAGCCCCAGCATTTT.

At least ten counts were recorded for this clone. V is TRBV21-1 and J is TRBJ1-1; TRBD1, as called in the table, went unchecked against the DNA. TRBV21-1 is designated a pseudogene. The CDR3 sequence is 18 residues long. The CDR3 reads CANTPSRETGTSRTEAFF. CDR3 sequence (DNA): TGTGCCAACACACCCTCCAGGGAAACAGGGACCTCCAGGACTGAAGCTTTCTTT.

This clone was counted between two and nine times. The chain has TRBV21-1 and TRBJ1-5; the D segment call TRBD1 is taken from the table without a DNA check. TRBV21-1 is recorded as a pseudogene. The CDR3 extends over 10 amino acids. CDR3 nucleotides: TGTGCCAGCATCGGACAGCAGAGGTATTTT. Residues: CASIGQQRYF.

In this sample, this clone turned up many times. The chain uses TRBV6-5 and TRBJ1-5; 9 bases align to TRBD1. The CDR3 length is 14 residues. Germline V gives CDR1 MNHEY, CDR2 SVGAGI. Unmatched junction bases numbered 7, after V lost 6 bases and J lost 7 bases. CDR3 sequence: CASRRGQGGQPQHF. Here the CDR3 DNA reads TGTGCCAGCAGGCGGGGACAGGGAGGCCAGCCCCAGCATTTT.

This clone was found a few times. The chain links TRBV15 to TRBJ2-5, with TRBD2 matching 9 bases. Matching the DNA end better, TRBJ2-7 makes the J call doubtful. The CDR3 is made up of 16 amino acids. Germline values: CDR1 LNHNV, CDR2 YYDKDF (reference sequence). The CDR3 loop reads CATSRVVGSGSYEQYF. CDR3 nucleotides: TGTGCCACCAGCAGAGTGGTTGGTAGCGGGAGCTACGAGCAGTACTTC.

This clone was observed many times. Written as DNA, the CDR3 is TGCGCCAGCAGCCCATACGGGACTAGCGGGAACCTACTAAAGAATGAGCAGTTCTTC. This encodes CASSPYGTSGNLLKNEQFF. The V and J genes are TRBV4-1 and TRBJ2-1; TRBD2 matches 13 bases. V was pared by 4 bases and J by 7 bases, with 16 bases of the junction left unmatched. There are 19 residues in the CDR3. The germline V gene encodes CDR1 MGHRA and CDR2 YSYEKL.

This clone appeared many times. The chain recombines TRBV7-2 with TRBJ2-7; 14 bases are a match to TRBD2. Trimming took 5 bases from V and 4 from J; bases not matched to a gene: 4. The germline gives CDR1 SGHTA, CDR2 FQGNSA. This CDR3 comprises 15 residues. The CDR3 loop reads CASSIRLAGGYEQYF. The CDR3 DNA reads as TGTGCCAGCAGCATACGACTAGCGGGAGGGTACGAGCAGTACTTC.

This clone was counted many times. This sequence joins TRBV7-2 and TRBJ1-1; D is ambiguous. Germline V CDR1 and CDR2: SGHTA, FQGNSA. V was shortened by 5 bases and J by 5 bases, with 15 bases between the two germline ends. This CDR3 region has 14 residues. CDR3 DNA: TGTGCCAGCAGCCCCGGTTGGAGTGGAACTGAAGCTTTCTTT. As protein: CASSPGWSGTEAFF.

This clone was detected many times. The chain is built from TRBV7-8 and TRBJ2-1, with D possibly being TRBD2 (5 bases). V lost 4 bases, J lost 4 bases, and 17 bases lay in between. The CDR3 runs to 16 residues. Germline V gene sequence: CDR1 SGHVS, CDR2 FQNEAQ. CDR3: CASSSAGPRGYNEQFF. The DNA of the CDR3 is TGTGCCAGCAGCTCTGCCGGGCCCCGAGGGTACAATGAGCAGTTCTTC.

In this sample, this clone turned up many times. The gene calls are TRBV11-3 and TRBJ1-1; D uncertain. Trimming shortened V by 5 bases and J by 7 bases, and 14 bases separated the two germline ends. CDR1 and CDR2 from the germline V gene are SGHNT and YENEEA. CDR3 length equals 13 residues. CDR3: CASSPQAGSEAFF. The CDR3 DNA is TGTGCCAGCAGCCCCCAGGCGGGTAGTGAAGCTTTCTTT. Using reference TRBV11-3 and TRBJ1-1 for the parts outside the CDR3, the full variable domain is EAGVVQSPRYKIIEKKQPVAFWCNPISGHNTLYWYLQNLGQGPELLIRYENEEAVDDSQLPKDRFSAERLKGVDSTLKIQPAELGDSAVYLCASSPQAGSEAFFGQGTRLTVV.

This clone was counted between two and nine times. This chain uses TRBV19 with TRBJ2-1, with TRBD1 identical over 7 bases. The CDR3 sequence is 14 residues long. The germline V gene encodes CDR1 LNHDA and CDR2 SQIVND (reference sequence). The V gene end was trimmed by 7 bases and the J gene end by 7 bases; junction bases not matched to a gene: 10. CDR3 in amino acids: CASTKTGTRNEQFF. The CDR3 DNA sequence: TGTGCCAGTACGAAGACAGGGACGAGGAATGAGCAGTTCTTC.

This clone showed up many times. This chain links TRBV5-1 with TRBJ1-5, with D perhaps matching TRBD1 (6 bases). The CDR3 contains 18 residues. Germline CDR1 reads SGHRS; CDR2 reads YFSETQ. V lost 0 bases, J lost 0 bases, and 16 bases lay in between. CDR3 DNA sequence: TGCGCCAGCAGCTTGGGGTTGGCTGGACAGCATAGCAATCAGCCCCAGCATTTT. This codes for CASSLGLAGQHSNQPQHF.

This clone showed up many times. This chain joins TRBV15 and TRBJ2-2, with 11 bases that match TRBD1. V dropped 8 bases and J dropped 6; count of bases not matched to a gene: 8. The CDR3 spans 15 residues. Germline CDR1 and CDR2: LNHNV and YYDKDF (reference sequence). The CDR3 is CATPAGTGGSGELFF. In DNA form, the CDR3 reads TGTGCCACCCCAGCGGGGACAGGGGGGTCCGGGGAGCTGTTTTTT.

This clone was seen ten or more times. CDR3: CASSGNRGGGTDTQYF. The CDR3 bases are TGTGCCAGCAGCGGAAACAGGGGCGGAGGCACAGATACGCAGTATTTT. The chain couples TRBV7-3 to TRBJ2-3; 7 nucleotides match TRBD1. Unmatched junction bases numbered 9, after V lost 5 bases and J lost 1 base. Germline CDR1 and CDR2: SGHTA and FQGTGA. The CDR3 extends over 16 amino acids.

This clone is deemed medium-sized (0.01 to 0.1%). The chain is built from TRBV5-4 and TRBJ2-1; maybe TRBD2 (6 bases). Germline CDR1 reads SGHNT; CDR2 reads YYREEE (reference sequence). CDR3 length equals 15 residues. Trimming pared 3 bases from V and 7 bases from J, leaving 17 bases between. CDR3 amino acids: CASSSRGDGGNEQFF. Here the CDR3 DNA reads TGTGCCAGCAGCTCCCGGGGTGATGGGGGGAATGAGCAGTTCTTC.

This clone was observed many times. The rearrangement joins TRBV11-3 to TRBJ2-2; TRBD1 might be the D (6 bases). V was pared by 0 bases and J by 8 bases, with 10 bases between. This CDR3 comprises 14 residues. Germline V lookup: CDR1 SGHNT, CDR2 YENEEA. The CDR3 region has the DNA TGTGCCAGCAGCTTAGAGGGGGCAGCTGGGGAGCTGTTTTTT. Its translation is CASSLEGAAGELFF. The complete variable domain, with remaining parts taken from reference TRBV11-3 and TRBJ2-2, reads EAGVVQSPRYKIIEKKQPVAFWCNPISGHNTLYWYLQNLGQGPELLIRYENEEAVDDSQLPKDRFSAERLKGVDSTLKIQPAELGDSAVYLCASSLEGAAGELFFGEGSRLTVL.